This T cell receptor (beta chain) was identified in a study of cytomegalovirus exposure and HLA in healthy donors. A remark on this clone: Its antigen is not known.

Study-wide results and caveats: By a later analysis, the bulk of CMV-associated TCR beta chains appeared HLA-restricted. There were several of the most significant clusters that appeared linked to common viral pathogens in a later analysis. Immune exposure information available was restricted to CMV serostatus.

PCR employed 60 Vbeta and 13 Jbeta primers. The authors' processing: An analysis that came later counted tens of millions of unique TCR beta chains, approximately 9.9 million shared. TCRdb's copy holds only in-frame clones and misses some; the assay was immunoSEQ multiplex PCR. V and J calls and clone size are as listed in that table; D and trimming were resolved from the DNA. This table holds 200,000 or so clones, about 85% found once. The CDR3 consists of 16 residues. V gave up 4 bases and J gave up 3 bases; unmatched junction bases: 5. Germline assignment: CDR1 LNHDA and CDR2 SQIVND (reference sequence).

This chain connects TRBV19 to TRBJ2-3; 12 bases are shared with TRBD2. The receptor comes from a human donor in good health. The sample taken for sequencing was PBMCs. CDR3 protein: CASSRLAGAGTDTQYF. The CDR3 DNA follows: TGTGCCAGTAGTAGACTAGCGGGAGCTGGGACAGATACGCAGTATTTT.